The T cell receptor (beta chain) under discussion was sequenced for a study of blood T cell repertoires in COVID-19. V lost 1 base, J lost 5 bases, and 5 bases stayed unmatched. The germline V gene has CDR1 MNHEY and CDR2 SMNVEV (reference sequence). This CDR3 has 15 amino acids. Method: immunoSEQ multiplex PCR; TCRdb's copy keeps in-frame clones and lacks some. Among approximately 190,000 clones listed, about 88% were seen once. Sample: peripheral blood. The TCR was taken from a man under 40 with active or convalescent COVID-19. V and J are TRBV27 and TRBJ1-2; 9 nucleotides line up with TRBD1. The CDR3 DNA is TGTGCCAGCAGTTTATACGACAGGGGGACGTATGGCTACACCTTC. Its protein product is CASSLYDRGTYGYTF.